The clone carrying this T cell receptor beta chain showed up just once. A read error may account for a junction end that differs from germline. The source of the sample is a study of blood T cell repertoires in COVID-19. Study as a whole: Donors in the United States, Italy and Spain gave samples during acute or convalescent COVID-19. PBMCs, B-cell-depleted T cells, or T cells provided the cDNA or gDNA that made up the material.

The CDR3 covers 14 residues. CDR1 and CDR2 from the germline V gene are SGDLS and YYNGEE. Original processing methods: Reference gene primers were amplified, and this amplification served to estimate nucleated cell counts. Generated by immunoSEQ multiplex PCR, the TCRdb table keeps only in-frame clones and is missing some. That table supplies the V and J calls and clone size; D and trimming were determined from the DNA. This sample has about 130,000 clones, with 74% found just once. The specimen sequenced was peripheral blood. V usage is TRBV9 and J usage is TRBJ2-7; 7 nucleotides agree with TRBD1. The sequence was collected from a man in his 60s with acute or convalescent COVID-19. CDR3 nucleotides: TGTGCCAGCAGCGTAGGGGACGGGTACGACAGGGCAGACTTC. This gives the protein CASSVGDGYDRADF.